The 21 T cell receptor beta chains below were found in one sample sequenced in a study of OX40 agonist ivuxolimab in advanced cancers. Profiled with immunoSEQ multiplex PCR; TCRdb holds only in-frame clones, not every one. The sample yields about 96,000 clones, under 85% seen once. Material: CD4+ or CD8+ T cells sorted from blood, obtained in a trial of the OX40 agonist ivuxolimab. The receptors derive from an adult with an advanced solid tumor such as melanoma, head and neck, liver or kidney cancer.

This chain links TRBV18 with TRBJ1-1, with D tentatively TRBD1 (6 bases). The V end lost 3 bases, the J end lost 0 bases, and 14 bases lay between the germline ends. Germline CDR1 and CDR2: KGHSH and LQKENI. The CDR3 extends over 16 amino acids. The CDR3 reads CASSPSLGQLNTEAFF. The CDR3, as DNA: TGTGCCAGCTCACCCAGCCTCGGACAGCTGAACACTGAAGCTTTCTTT.

The chain uses TRBV6-5 and TRBJ2-7, with D hard to call. The germline CDR1 and CDR2 sequences are MNHEY and SVGAGI. This CDR3 is built from 12 residues. With 6 bases removed from V and 1 base from J, the gap between germline ends came to 7 bases. DNA for the CDR3: TGTGCCAGCAGGGCCCTTTCCTACGAGCAGTACTTC. This gives the protein CASRALSYEQYF.

CDR3 coding DNA: TGTGCCAGCAGCCTATTAGGACAGGGGGCAGCCAAAAACATTCAGTACTTC. Translation gives CASSLLGQGAAKNIQYF. The chain couples TRBV5-8 to TRBJ2-4; the match to TRBD1 covers 11 bases. V gave up 4 bases and J gave up 0 bases; unmatched junction bases: 6. Germline V CDR1 and CDR2: SGHTS, YDEGEE. CDR3 size: 17 residues.

The chain employs TRBV7-9 and TRBJ2-2; 7 bases match TRBD2. Germline V lookup: CDR1 SEHNR, CDR2 FQNEAQ (reference sequence). This CDR3 spans 18 amino acids. Germline trimming cut 4 bases from V and 4 bases from J; bases unmatched to any gene: 15. CDR3 DNA: TGTGCCAGCAGCTCCTTAGCGGGCCCCGGAGGCGGCACCGGGGAGCTGTTTTTT. Translation: CASSSLAGPGGGTGELFF.

This chain connects TRBV12-5 to TRBJ2-3, with 12 bases aligning to TRBD2. The CDR3 consists of 17 residues. Per germline, CDR1 LGHNT and CDR2 FRNRAP. Trimming at V came to 3 bases and at J to 0 bases, leaving 4 bases not matched to a gene. CDR3 loop: CASGLLAGGTSTDTQYF. Written as DNA, the CDR3 is TGTGCTAGTGGTTTACTAGCGGGGGGTACCAGCACAGATACGCAGTATTTT.

This clone was picked up one time. The CDR3 spells CASSPGLHTDTQYF. In DNA form, the CDR3 reads TGTGCCAGCAGCCCAGGACTTCACACAGATACGCAGTATTTT. The J gene is TRBJ2-3, the V gene TRBV7-3; TRBD2 is a possible D gene (5 bases). Trimming removed 5 bases from V and 2 bases from J, with 11 bases in between. The CDR3 runs 14 residues. Germline lookup yields CDR1 SGHTA and CDR2 FQGTGA.

This chain uses TRBV30 with TRBJ1-4, with D unclear. Trimming shortened V by 3 bases and J by 4 bases, and 3 bases separated the two germline ends. The CDR3 spans 11 residues. Per the germline V gene, CDR1 is GTSNPN and CDR2 is SVGIG (reference sequence). In DNA, the CDR3 is TGTGCCTGGAGACATAATGAAAAACTGTTTTTT. The encoded protein is CAWRHNEKLFF.

The DNA of the CDR3 is TGTGCCAGCAGCTTAGATCCGGCAGACACAGATACGCAGTATTTT. It codes for CASSLDPADTDTQYF. The chain links TRBV11-2 to TRBJ2-3; D unresolved. Looked up from germline, CDR1 is SGHAT and CDR2 is FQNNGV. Trimming took 0 bases from V and 2 from J, leaving 9 bases between them. This CDR3 has 15 amino acids.

V is TRBV28 and J is TRBJ1-2; 7 positions match TRBD1. The CDR3 spans 16 residues. Germline V gene lookup returns CDR1 MDHEN and CDR2 SYDVKM. Losses at the gene ends were 7 bases for V and 3 bases for J; bases not matched to a gene: 14. CDR3 sequence (DNA): TGTGCCAGCATCCAAACAGGGGCCGTAGTAGACTATGGCTACACCTTC. This translates into CASIQTGAVVDYGYTF.

This clone was seen only a few times. This chain links TRBV19 with TRBJ1-1, with D possibly TRBD1 on 5 matching bases. V lost 2 bases, J lost 1 base, and 11 bases lay in between. The CDR3 runs to 15 residues. Germline CDR1 reads LNHDA; CDR2 reads SQIVND (reference sequence). The CDR3 DNA sequence: TGTGCCAGTAGTATAACGTTGGGGGGGAACACTGAAGCTTTCTTT. It specifies CASSITLGGNTEAFF.

This chain connects TRBV5-1 to TRBJ2-1; perhaps TRBD2 as D (6 bases). Trimming left V 5 bases short and J 10 bases short, with 16 bases between. Germline V CDR1 and CDR2: SGHRS, YFSETQ. The CDR3 covers 13 residues. CDR3 bases: TGCGCCAGCAGTACCCCTCCGGGGGTAGAGCAGTTCTTC. Translating gives CASSTPPGVEQFF.

The J gene is TRBJ2-7, the V gene TRBV4-1; D is unresolved. CDR1 MGHRA and CDR2 YSYEKL come from the germline V gene. V gave up 3 bases and J gave up 1 base, with 16 bases separating them. This CDR3 comprises 16 residues. CDR3 region: CASSHPVTGGSYEQYF. As DNA, the CDR3 is TGCGCCAGCAGCCACCCCGTGACGGGTGGGTCCTACGAGCAGTACTTC.

Remarks on this clone: At the DNA level, this CDR3 is encoded by other sequences in the same sample as well. The rearrangement links TRBV7-9 to TRBJ2-3; D unclear. The V and J ends lost 1 base and 3 bases respectively, with 2 bases between them. Germline V gene sequence: CDR1 SEHNR, CDR2 FQNEAQ (reference sequence). This CDR3 comprises 12 residues. The CDR3 DNA follows: TGTGCCAGCAGCTTAGAAACAGATACGCAGTATTTT. This sequence encodes CASSLETDTQYF. Supplemented by reference TRBV7-9 and TRBJ2-3, the full variable domain reads DTGVSQNPRHKITKRGQNVTFRCDPISEHNRLYWYRQTLGQGPEFLTYFQNEAQLEKSRLLSDRFSAERPKGSFSTLEIQRTEQGDSAMYLCASSLETDTQYFGPGTRLTVL.

This rearrangement joins TRBV7-2 to TRBJ1-5, with D unclear. The CDR3 has 11 amino acids. Per the germline V gene, CDR1 is SGHTA and CDR2 is FQGNSA. Trimming pared 0 bases from V and 10 bases from J, leaving 4 bases between. Here the CDR3 DNA reads TGTGCCAGCAGCTTAGCCGGTCCCCAGCATTTT. Translation: CASSLAGPQHF.

The rearrangement links TRBV5-6 to TRBJ1-1; D is possibly TRBD1 (5 bases). Trimming shortened V by 3 bases and J by 1 base, and 22 bases separated the two germline ends. In germline, CDR1 is SGHDT, CDR2 YYEEEE. The CDR3 runs to 18 residues. CDR3 coding DNA: TGTGCCAGCAGCTCTACAGTAACAGGAGTCGGGAGGAACACTGAAGCTTTCTTT. It codes for CASSSTVTGVGRNTEAFF.

This clone has just a few counts. The chain is built from TRBV6-5 and TRBJ2-7; D remains unclear. Per the germline V gene, CDR1 is MNHEY and CDR2 is SVGAGI. Trimming removed 3 bases from V and 1 base from J, with 13 bases in between. This CDR3 contains 15 residues. CDR3 DNA: TGTGCCAGCAGTTATACGGCTTCTTTATCCTACGAGCAGTACTTC. This encodes CASSYTASLSYEQYF.

CDR3 DNA sequence: TGTGCCAGCTCGGCCGGGACAGGGGGAACCTACGAGCAGTACTTC. Translated: CASSAGTGGTYEQYF. The chain uses TRBV18 and TRBJ2-7; 11 bases are shared with TRBD1. The CDR3 length is 15 residues. The germline V gene has CDR1 KGHSH and CDR2 LQKENI. Trimming cost V 6 bases and J 2 bases; bases outside gene matches: 6.

The chain has TRBV11-1 and TRBJ1-4, with D perhaps matching TRBD1 (6 bases). This CDR3 is built from 17 residues. V dropped 5 bases and J dropped 8 bases, with 24 bases sitting between them. CDR1 and CDR2 (germline): SGHAT, FQDESV (reference sequence). CDR3 in DNA: TGTGCCAGCAGCAAGTCACGTCCAGGGGTACTAAGGGAAAAACTGTTTTTT. The encoded protein is CASSKSRPGVLREKLFF.

CDR3 DNA sequence: TGTGCCAGCAGCCAAGATGCAGATACGCAGTATTTT. It is translated as CASSQDADTQYF. V gene TRBV14 combines with J gene TRBJ2-3; D remains unclear. Germline CDR1 SGHDN, CDR2 FVKESK. V lost 0 bases, J lost 4 bases, and 2 bases lay in between. The CDR3 is made up of 12 amino acids.

The chain couples TRBV2 to TRBJ2-3, with TRBD2 matching 10 bases. V trimming: 4 bases; J trimming: 4 bases; junction bases outside the gene matches: 14. The CDR3 sequence is 18 residues long. Germline V gives CDR1 SNHLY, CDR2 FYNNEI. The CDR3 DNA reads as TGTGCCAGCAGTGGATTAGCTAGCGGGAGAAGGGTGGCAGATACGCAGTATTTT. It translates to CASSGLASGRRVADTQYF.

This clone occurred a few times. The V and J genes are TRBV7-2 and TRBJ2-7; possibly TRBD1 for D (5 bases). V gave up 5 bases and J gave up 0 bases, with 14 bases separating them. Germline V lookup: CDR1 SGHTA, CDR2 FQGNSA. The CDR3 has 15 residues. The CDR3 protein is CASSRDSGYSYEQYF. CDR3 DNA: TGTGCCAGCAGCCGAGACAGTGGATACTCCTACGAGCAGTACTTC. The whole variable domain, remainder taken from reference TRBV7-2 and TRBJ2-7, is GAGVSQSPSNKVTEKGKDVELRCDPISGHTALYWYRQSLGQGLEFLIYFQGNSAPDKSGLPSDRFSAERTGGSVSTLTIQRTQQEDSAVYLCASSRDSGYSYEQYFGPGTRLTVT.